This T cell receptor beta chain was captured by sequencing in a study of blood T cell repertoires in COVID-19. At the level of the study: The origin of the acute and convalescent COVID-19 samples was the United States, Italy and Spain. PBMCs, B-cell-depleted T cells, or T cells provided the cDNA or gDNA that made up the material.

Germline V gene sequence: CDR1 SGHDT, CDR2 YYEEEE. There are 16 residues in the CDR3. Germline trimming cut 3 bases from V and 1 base from J; bases unmatched to any gene: 4. Assay: immunoSEQ multiplex PCR; the TCRdb copy retains only in-frame clones and omits some. This sample has some 130,000 clones, with 80% found just once. The source of this sequence is an older man with acute or convalescent COVID-19. The chain has TRBV5-6 and TRBJ2-2; 9 bases fit TRBD1. Specimen: peripheral blood. CDR3 residues: CASSSGQGMNTGELFF. CDR3 DNA: TGTGCCAGCAGCTCCGGACAGGGGATGAACACCGGGGAGCTGTTTTTT. Combining the CDR3 with reference TRBV5-6 and TRBJ2-2 gives the whole variable domain DAGVTQSPTHLIKTRGQQVTLRCSPKSGHDTVSWYQQALGQGPQFIFQYYEEEERQRGNFPDRFSGHQFPNYSSELNVNALLLGDSALYLCASSSGQGMNTGELFFGEGSRLTVL.